The 20 T cell receptor beta chains presented below share a single source sample, sequenced in a study of post-analysis software for immune sequencing data. Regarding the study as a whole: Five or six TRBV segments appeared more often in patients than in controls, and TRBV5-6, TRBV5-1 and TRBV20-1 were among these.

These receptors have no identified antigens. TCR beta libraries were prepared from cDNA with unique molecular identifiers. Using its own MiXCR run on the PCR reads, TCRdb lists one record per CDR3 protein. There are roughly 540,000 distinct CDR3 sequences in the sample; approximately 31% occur only once, and about 5.6% lies in the top ten. The specimen sequenced was blood. These receptors were collected from a girl aged 2-17 years with multiple sclerosis.

This clonotype qualifies as medium-sized. Here the CDR3 reads CASSGAVGVGHNEQFF. CDR3 DNA sequence: TGCGCCAGCAGTGGGGCGGTGGGCGTGGGCCACAATGAGCAGTTCTTC. The rearrangement uses TRBV10-1 and TRBJ2-1; D is unresolved. Trimming took off 4 bases at V and 5 bases at J, with 18 bases between the two ends. This CDR3 has 16 amino acids. Germline CDR1 is WNHNN and CDR2 is SYGVQD (reference sequence).

This rearrangement joins TRBV6-1 to TRBJ2-1; the match to TRBD2 covers 10 bases. The CDR3 totals 17 residues. Germline-derived CDR1 and CDR2 are MNHNS and SASEGT. V was pared by 7 bases and J by 0 bases, with 9 bases of the junction left unmatched. In DNA form, the CDR3 reads TGTGCCAGCACACGAACTAGCGGGGCAAGCTCCTACAATGAGCAGTTCTTC. Translated: CASTRTSGASSYNEQFF.

The chain is built from TRBV12-3 or TRBV12-4 and TRBJ1-1; D not certain. Trimming shortened V by 8 bases and J by 3 bases, and 10 bases separated the two germline ends. This CDR3 spans 12 amino acids. CDR3 DNA sequence: TGTGCCAGCGGAAAAGGCCACACTGAAGCTTTCTTT. Translation gives CASGKGHTEAFF.

The rearrangement uses TRBV2 and TRBJ2-4; the D is unclear. Matching the DNA end better, TRBJ2-7 makes the J call doubtful. The germline V gene has CDR1 SNHLY and CDR2 FYNNEI. This CDR3 has 12 amino acids. This CDR3 reads CASSLSRLEQYF. Here the CDR3 DNA reads TGTGCCAGCAGCCTTTCCCGCCTCGAGCAGTACTTC.

The J gene is TRBJ2-5, the V gene TRBV12-3 or TRBV12-4; possible D gene TRBD1, 5 bases. This CDR3 has 14 residues. V dropped 6 bases and J dropped 1 base, with 12 bases sitting between them. CDR3 protein: CASRVAGSQETQYF. The DNA of the CDR3 is TGTGCCAGCAGGGTAGCAGGGTCCCAAGAGACCCAGTACTTC.

This clonotype showed up just a few times. The chain combines TRBV5-4 with TRBJ2-3; no reliable D call. Germline V gene data show CDR1 as SGHNT and CDR2 as YYREEE (reference sequence). Trimming left V 0 bases short and J 11 bases short, with 10 bases between. The CDR3 length is 12 residues. CDR3 protein: CASSLVRAEQYF. DNA for the CDR3: TGTGCCAGCAGCTTGGTTAGGGCAGAGCAGTATTTT.

This chain joins TRBV7-9 and TRBJ1-2; D remains ambiguous. V was shortened by 4 bases and J by 8 bases, with 17 bases between the two germline ends. The germline V gene encodes CDR1 SEHNR and CDR2 FQNEAQ (reference sequence). This CDR3 contains 14 residues. CDR3 sequence reads: CASSSPGRIRGYTF. The CDR3 DNA reads as TGTGCCAGCAGCTCCCCGGGGAGGATAAGAGGCTACACCTTC.

V usage is TRBV6-6 and J usage is TRBJ2-7; D is undetermined. In germline, CDR1 is MNHNY, CDR2 SVGAGI (reference sequence). This CDR3 comprises 13 residues. The V end was cut by 2 bases, the J end by 5 bases, with 10 bases between. CDR3 bases: TGTGCCAGCAGTTACGAACAGTTCCACGAGCAGTACTTC. Translation: CASSYEQFHEQYF.

This clonotype was seen a few times. This rearrangement joins TRBV20-1 to TRBJ2-3; TRBD2 matches at 11 bases. The CDR3 extends over 16 amino acids. Germline V lookup: CDR1 DFQATT, CDR2 SNEGSKA (reference sequence). Trimming cost V 1 base and J 0 bases; bases outside gene matches: 3. CDR3: CSARVVAGGSTDTQYF. DNA for the CDR3: TGCAGTGCTAGAGTCGTAGCGGGGGGGAGCACAGATACGCAGTATTTT.

This chain joins TRBV4-2 and TRBJ2-3, with TRBD2 matching 8 bases. The CDR3 has 16 amino acids. After removal of 3 bases from V and 0 bases from J, the junction contained 5 bases not matched to a gene. Germline CDR1 LGHNA, CDR2 YNFKEQ. This CDR3 is CASSQSRGASTDTQYF. Written as DNA, the CDR3 is TGTGCCAGCAGCCAGTCGCGGGGGGCTAGCACAGATACGCAGTATTTT.

The J gene is TRBJ2-7, the V gene TRBV28; D might be TRBD1 or TRBD2, each matching 5 bases. The better agreement between TRBJ2-5 and the DNA end casts doubt on the J call. Germline CDR1 and CDR2: MDHEN and SYDVKM. The CDR3 has 17 residues. CDR3 amino acids: CASSPFRPRGIRETQYF. The CDR3, as DNA: TGTGCCAGCAGCCCGTTTAGACCGAGGGGAATTAGAGAGACCCAGTACTTC.

The V and J genes are TRBV4-1 and TRBJ2-5, with D perhaps matching TRBD1 or TRBD2 (5 bases each). The V gene's germline CDR1 is MGHRA and CDR2 YSYEKL. V lost 1 base and J lost 5, with 11 bases in between. The CDR3 covers 14 residues. In nucleotides, the CDR3 is TGCGCCAGCAGCCAAGTAAGGGGAGTCGAGACCCAGTACTTC. Amino acid sequence: CASSQVRGVETQYF.

The chain uses TRBV5-1 and TRBJ2-1; D call uncertain. This CDR3 contains 13 residues. CDR1 and CDR2 (germline): SGHRS, YFSETQ. The V gene lost 0 bases and the J gene lost 6 bases, with 7 bases spanning the gap. The CDR3 DNA reads as TGCGCCAGCAGCTTGGAGCCATTCAATGAGCAGTTCTTC. Protein sequence: CASSLEPFNEQFF.

V gene TRBV4-1 combines with J gene TRBJ2-3; D is ambiguous. The CDR3 is 16 amino acids. The V end was cut by 2 bases, the J end by 5 bases, with 17 bases between. Per the germline V gene, CDR1 is MGHRA and CDR2 is YSYEKL. The CDR3 sequence is CASSQPTQAPVDTQYF. CDR3 in DNA: TGCGCCAGCAGCCAACCGACCCAGGCCCCGGTAGATACGCAGTATTTT.

The sample holds a few counts of this clonotype. The rearrangement uses TRBV7-2 and TRBJ2-5; 7 nucleotides match TRBD1. Germline assignment: CDR1 SGHTA and CDR2 FQGNSA. V lost 5 bases and J lost 5; bases outside the gene matches: 5. There are 13 residues in the CDR3. DNA of the CDR3: TGTGCCAGCAGCCGACAGGGCAAGGAGACCCAGTACTTC. Its translation: CASSRQGKETQYF.

The rearrangement uses TRBV6-5 and TRBJ2-7; a weak D match, TRBD1 (5 bases). The V and J ends lost 0 bases and 0 bases respectively, with 15 bases between them. The CDR3 runs 17 residues. CDR1 is MNHEY, CDR2 SVGAGI, per germline. The CDR3 nucleotides read TGTGCCAGCAGTTACTCGAGTGGGGCCAGGAGCTCCTACGAGCAGTACTTC. It codes for CASSYSSGARSSYEQYF.

This clonotype came up a few times. V is TRBV12-5 and J is TRBJ1-5, with D tentatively TRBD1 (5 bases). This CDR3 is built from 13 residues. V lost 7 bases and J 5 bases, leaving 12 bases between the germline ends. CDR1 and CDR2 (germline): LGHNT, FRNRAP. CDR3 sequence: CASASTAHQPQHF. In nucleotides, the CDR3 is TGTGCTAGTGCCTCGACAGCACATCAGCCCCAGCATTTT.

This clonotype was seen a few times. The chain has TRBV29-1 and TRBJ2-6; unclear D gene. The CDR3 is 15 residues long. Between the trimmed V and J ends, which lost 4 bases and 2 bases, there was a span of 12 bases. Germline V gene data show CDR1 as SQVTM and CDR2 as ANQGSEA. CDR3 in amino acids: CSVADLGTGANVLTF. The DNA of the CDR3 is TGCAGCGTTGCAGATTTAGGTACTGGGGCCAACGTCCTGACTTTC. The full variable domain, with the rest looked up from reference TRBV29-1 and TRBJ2-6, is SAVISQKPSRDICQRGTSLTIQCQVDSQVTMMFWYRQQPGQSLTLIATANQGSEATYESGFVIDKFPISRPNLTFSTLTVSNMSPEDSSIYLCSVADLGTGANVLTFGAGSRLTVL.

The chain joins TRBV5-5 to TRBJ1-2; possible D gene TRBD1, 6 bases. The germline V and J ends were trimmed by 5 bases and 8 bases, with 19 bases remaining between them. Per the germline V gene, CDR1 is SGHKS and CDR2 is YYEKEE (reference sequence). The CDR3 extends over 14 amino acids. Here the CDR3 DNA reads TGTGCCAGCAGTCGAGCAGGGGACGGGCACGGCTACACCTTC. It translates to CASSRAGDGHGYTF. Supplemented by reference TRBV5-5 and TRBJ1-2, the full variable domain reads DAGVTQSPTHLIKTRGQQVTLRCSPISGHKSVSWYQQVLGQGPQFIFQYYEKEERGRGNFPDRFSARQFPNYSSELNVNALLLGDSALYLCASSRAGDGHGYTFGSGTRLTVV.

The V call is TRBV4-1, the J call TRBJ2-4; no clear D. The CDR3 extends over 13 amino acids. V was pared by 1 base and J by 15 bases, with 16 bases between. The germline V gene has CDR1 MGHRA and CDR2 YSYEKL. DNA of the CDR3: TGCGCCAGCAGCCAAGTAGGTGCCTCAGTTGGGTACTTC. Residues: CASSQVGASVGYF.